The entry below describes one T cell receptor (beta chain). This CDR3 is 13 amino acids long. V trimming: 1 base; J trimming: 7 bases; junction bases outside the gene matches: 3. CDR1 and CDR2 from the germline V gene are SGHVS and FQNEAQ. The data belong to a study of blood T cell repertoires in COVID-19. Study-level information: Italy, Spain and the United States were the sources of the convalescent and acute COVID-19 samples. The cDNA or gDNA used as material had been derived from T cells, B-cell-depleted T cells, or PBMCs.

The table came from immunoSEQ multiplex PCR; TCRdb's copy has only in-frame clones and leaves some out. The sample consists of 250,000 or so clones, roughly 80% of them appearing once. The chain recombines TRBV7-8 with TRBJ1-2, with TRBD1 matching 7 bases. This clonotype originated in a woman aged 60 to 75 with active or convalescent COVID-19. Sample: peripheral blood. This CDR3 is CASSLDRGGGYTF. The CDR3 DNA reads as TGTGCCAGCAGCTTAGACAGGGGAGGTGGCTACACCTTC.